Listed here is a single T cell receptor (beta chain). Assay used: immunoSEQ multiplex PCR; TCRdb lists only in-frame clones, some missing. The sample holds over 200,000 clones, 70% to 90% seen once. The germline V gene encodes CDR1 SGHAT and CDR2 FQNNGV. J gave up 10 bases and V 5 bases, and 6 bases lay outside the gene matches. The CDR3 has 14 residues. These data are taken from a study of blood T cell repertoires in COVID-19. At the level of the study: From the United States, Italy and Spain came samples of acute and convalescent COVID-19.

This TCR came from a man younger than 40 who had recovered from COVID-19. The sequenced sample consisted of PBMCs or T cells enriched from blood (not recorded which). The gene calls are TRBV11-2 and TRBJ2-1; 12 nucleotides match TRBD2. The CDR3 loop is CASSLAGGPLEQFF. CDR3 DNA: TGTGCCAGCAGCCTAGCGGGGGGGCCGTTGGAGCAGTTCTTC.